The 21 T cell receptor beta chains reported below all come from one sample, sequenced in a study of Ad26.COV2.S vaccination and SARS-CoV-2 variants. Clones were read by immunoSEQ multiplex PCR, and TCRdb kept only the in-frame ones, dropping some. This table holds about 460,000 clones, roughly nine tenths found once. Treatment of the sample: 15 to 20 received Ad26.COV2.S at low or high dose, single or two shots; 5 received placebo; per-sample allocation not given. Sampling occurred on day 63 after the first vaccine or placebo injection. The sequencing used peripheral blood, collected in a trial of Ad26.COV2.S vaccine versus placebo. The source of these receptors is a person aged 18-60 years who received the Ad26.COV2.S COVID-19 vaccine or a placebo.

This clone was detected only a few times. The V call is TRBV19, the J call TRBJ1-2, with a weak D call TRBD1 (6 bases). V was cut by 3 bases and J by 6 bases, with 14 bases left in between. CDR3 size: 14 residues. Germline V lookup: CDR1 LNHDA, CDR2 SQIVND (reference sequence). CDR3 bases: TGTGCCAGTAGTATTAGCAGGGGAACCAATGGCTACACCTTC. It encodes CASSISRGTNGYTF.

This chain connects TRBV10-3 to TRBJ1-2, with unresolved D. CDR1 is ENHRY and CDR2 is SYGVKD in the germline V gene. There are 15 residues in the CDR3. V was clipped by 7 bases and J by 1 base, with 16 bases between them. The CDR3 loop reads CAITRGGELNYGYTF. DNA for the CDR3: TGTGCCATCACCCGAGGCGGTGAACTTAACTATGGCTACACCTTC.

This clone was found once. The gene calls are TRBV5-1 and TRBJ2-1; 8 bases align to TRBD1. From germline, CDR1 is SGHRS and CDR2 YFSETQ. Germline trimming cut 4 bases from V and 9 bases from J; bases unmatched to any gene: 9. The CDR3 is made up of 14 amino acids. CDR3 region: CASSPGQGVGEQFF. The DNA of the CDR3 is TGCGCCAGCAGCCCCGGACAGGGCGTCGGTGAGCAGTTCTTC.

J is TRBJ2-5 and V is TRBV6-2 or TRBV6-3; a weak D match, TRBD1 (6 bases). The germline V gene has CDR1 MNHEY and CDR2 SVGEGT. V was clipped by 5 bases and J by 6 bases, with 16 bases between them. The CDR3 sequence is 14 residues long. This CDR3 reads CASSPTQGPQTQYF. The CDR3 DNA reads as TGTGCCAGCAGTCCCACGCAGGGGCCGCAGACCCAGTACTTC.

The chain combines TRBV7-9 with TRBJ2-5; D is unresolved. The CDR3 runs 14 residues. Looked up from germline, CDR1 is SEHNR and CDR2 is FQNEAQ (reference sequence). Deletions cut 4 bases from V and 8 bases from J, with 17 bases between. The CDR3 DNA follows: TGTGCCAGCAGCTCCTTCCCCTCCCAAGGTACCCAGTACTTC. Its translation is CASSSFPSQGTQYF.

This clone has a single count. In nucleotides, the CDR3 is TGTGCCAGCAGCCACCTATACTATGGCTACACCTTC. Its translation is CASSHLYYGYTF. This sequence joins TRBV7-8 and TRBJ1-2; D gene unclear. The CDR3 totals 12 residues. Deletions cut 5 bases from V and 3 bases from J, with 7 bases between. CDR1 and CDR2 from the germline V gene are SGHVS and FQNEAQ.

V and J are TRBV30 and TRBJ1-1; D is unresolved. Per the germline V gene, CDR1 is GTSNPN and CDR2 is SVGIG (reference sequence). V gave up 4 bases and J gave up 5 bases, with 17 bases separating them. There are 14 residues in the CDR3. As DNA, the CDR3 is TGTGCCTGGATTAAACTATCCAAGGGAACTGAAGCTTTCTTT. This translates into CAWIKLSKGTEAFF.

The chain links TRBV6-1 to TRBJ2-3; TRBD2 agrees at 10 bases. There are 19 residues in the CDR3. Germline values: CDR1 MNHNS, CDR2 SASEGT. Germline trimming cut 3 bases from V and 2 bases from J; bases unmatched to any gene: 14. The CDR3: CASSDQRGGIPRYTDTQYF. The CDR3 DNA reads as TGTGCCAGCAGTGACCAGCGGGGGGGCATTCCCCGATACACAGATACGCAGTATTTT.

Here the CDR3 reads CASSSREEQETQYF. CDR3 sequence (DNA): TGTGCCAGCAGTAGTAGGGAAGAGCAAGAGACCCAGTACTTC. The chain couples TRBV7-8 to TRBJ2-5; no definite D call. The germline V gene encodes CDR1 SGHVS and CDR2 FQNEAQ. This CDR3 has 14 residues. V lost 6 bases, J lost 2 bases, and 13 bases lay in between.

This sequence joins TRBV3-1 (or the pseudogene TRBV3-2) and TRBJ2-7; 9 bases fit TRBD2. The CDR3 is 16 residues long. CDR1 and CDR2 from the germline V gene are LGHDT and YNNKEL (reference sequence). Germline trimming cut 1 base from V and 1 base from J; bases unmatched to any gene: 5. For the CDR3, the DNA is TGTGCCAGCAGCCAAGGTGTGCTAGCGGGATCCTACGAGCAGTACTTC. It specifies CASSQGVLAGSYEQYF.

V gene TRBV3-1 (or the pseudogene TRBV3-2) combines with J gene TRBJ1-4; D ambiguous. Germline V gene lookup returns CDR1 LGHDT and CDR2 YNNKEL (reference sequence). The CDR3 is 10 amino acids. The V gene lost 8 bases and the J gene lost 6 bases, with 4 bases spanning the gap. The CDR3 region has the DNA TGTGCCAGCGGAGATGAAAAACTGTTTTTT. Translated, it gives CASGDEKLFF.

The V gene is TRBV18, the J gene TRBJ1-4, with D possibly TRBD1 on 5 matching bases. The CDR3 runs to 16 residues. Trimming took 2 bases from V and 7 from J, leaving 17 bases between them. Germline assignment: CDR1 KGHSH and CDR2 LQKENI. The CDR3 DNA follows: TGTGCCAGCTCACCAAGTTCGTCATTGGGGGGTGAAAAACTGTTTTTT. Protein product: CASSPSSSLGGEKLFF.

The chain joins TRBV18 to TRBJ1-2, with 7 nucleotides matching TRBD1. The CDR3 has 17 residues. After removal of 3 bases from V and 3 bases from J, the junction contained 13 bases not matched to a gene. The germline CDR1 and CDR2 sequences are KGHSH and LQKENI. Here the CDR3 DNA reads TGTGCCAGCTCACCGCGGCCAGGGGGTAATTTGGACTATGGCTACACCTTC. It is translated as CASSPRPGGNLDYGYTF.

The chain is built from TRBV5-4 and TRBJ1-2, with no clear D. Germline assignment: CDR1 SGHNT and CDR2 YYREEE (reference sequence). Deletions cut 2 bases from V and 9 bases from J, with 14 bases between. There are 13 residues in the CDR3. As DNA, the CDR3 is TGTGCCAGCAGCTTCCGGGCCGCGGGGAGCTACACCTTC. This codes for CASSFRAAGSYTF. Supplemented by reference TRBV5-4 and TRBJ1-2, the full variable domain reads ETGVTQSPTHLIKTRGQQVTLRCSSQSGHNTVSWYQQALGQGPQFIFQYYREEENGRGNFPPRFSGLQFPNYSSELNVNALELDDSALYLCASSFRAAGSYTFGSGTRLTVV.

The chain links TRBV7-9 to TRBJ1-1; tentative D call: TRBD1 (6 bases). The germline CDR1 and CDR2 sequences are SEHNR and FQNEAQ (reference sequence). Trimming cost V 5 bases and J 0 bases, with 13 bases left between them. The CDR3 has 15 residues. The CDR3 DNA sequence: TGTGCCAGCAGCCGACGACAGGTAGTGAACACTGAAGCTTTCTTT. This translates into CASSRRQVVNTEAFF.

J is TRBJ2-5 and V is TRBV7-3; D is perhaps TRBD1 (5 bases). V was shortened by 5 bases and J by 6 bases, with 13 bases between the two germline ends. The CDR3 is 13 residues long. In germline, CDR1 is SGHTA, CDR2 FQGTGA. The CDR3 DNA reads as TGTGCCAGCAGCCCCGTAGGGGTAAAGACCCAGTACTTC. Residues: CASSPVGVKTQYF.

The V call is TRBV11-2, the J call TRBJ2-1; D gene unclear. With 4 bases removed from V and 12 bases from J, the gap between germline ends came to 16 bases. There are 13 residues in the CDR3. CDR1 and CDR2 from the germline V gene are SGHAT and FQNNGV. Written as DNA, the CDR3 is TGTGCCAGCAGCTCCCGGGCCGTAGCCTGGCAGTTCTTC. As protein: CASSSRAVAWQFF.

The chain links TRBV29-1 to TRBJ1-1; D not resolved. The CDR3 is made up of 15 amino acids. Germline CDR1 SQVTM, CDR2 ANQGSEA. V lost 5 bases and J 0 bases, leaving 16 bases between the germline ends. CDR3 coding DNA: TGCAGCGTTCGTATGACCACGACTGTGAACACTGAAGCTTTCTTT. The encoded protein is CSVRMTTTVNTEAFF.

The chain combines TRBV10-3 with TRBJ1-2; 7 bases are shared with TRBD1. From germline, CDR1 is ENHRY and CDR2 SYGVKD. The ends lost 7 bases at V and 5 bases at J; junction bases unmatched: 7. This CDR3 is built from 13 residues. CDR3 sequence reads: CAITQRQGYGYTF. In DNA, the CDR3 is TGTGCCATCACCCAGAGACAGGGTTATGGCTACACCTTC.

This sequence joins TRBV2 and TRBJ2-3; unclear D gene. CDR3 size: 12 residues. Trimming removed 1 base from V and 5 bases from J, with 4 bases in between. Germline V gives CDR1 SNHLY, CDR2 FYNNEI. CDR3 nucleotides: TGTGCCAGCAGTGAAGTTGAAGATACGCAGTATTTT. This translates into CASSEVEDTQYF.

V gene TRBV19 combines with J gene TRBJ1-5; D not certain. This CDR3 region has 13 residues. V lost 3 bases and J lost 7, with 10 bases in between. CDR1 is LNHDA, CDR2 SQIVND, per germline (reference sequence). The CDR3 is CASSIGDRQPQHF. The DNA for the CDR3 is TGTGCCAGTAGTATCGGGGATCGGCAGCCCCAGCATTTT.